This T cell receptor (beta chain) was found in a study of Ad26.COV2.S vaccination and SARS-CoV-2 variants. Across the whole study: Vaccine-arm donor from the placebo-controlled COV1001 Ad26.COV2.S trial.

Treatment: around 19 received Ad26.COV2.S at low or high dose, single or two shots; about 5 received placebo; per-sample allocation not given. It was on day 63 after the first vaccine or placebo injection that samples were taken. What was given as vaccine was an Ad26 vector encoding Wuhan-strain SARS-CoV-2 spike. As regards this clone: The target antigen is unknown.

The method was immunoSEQ multiplex PCR; TCRdb's version includes in-frame clones alone and lacks a portion of them. Of about 390,000 clones listed, 92% were seen once; the top ten hold under 2%. This CDR3 spans 18 amino acids. With 3 bases removed from V and 7 bases from J, the gap between germline ends came to 25 bases. Germline CDR1 and CDR2: MDHEN and SYDVKM. Notes on the study in general: A substantial breadth of spike-specific CD8+ and CD4+ T cell responses after vaccination has been reported. Vaccine recipients had higher spike-specific TCR breadth than placebo recipients.

The sample consisted of peripheral blood, taken in a trial of Ad26.COV2.S vaccine versus placebo. This clonotype was sampled from a person between 18 and 65 years old who received the Ad26.COV2.S COVID-19 vaccine or a placebo. The chain joins TRBV28 to TRBJ1-5, with TRBD1 as a possible D gene (6 bases). The CDR3 spells CASSFRGGWPPNLQPQHF. The DNA for the CDR3 is TGTGCCAGCAGTTTCCGCGGGGGCTGGCCCCCGAACTTGCAGCCCCAGCATTTT.